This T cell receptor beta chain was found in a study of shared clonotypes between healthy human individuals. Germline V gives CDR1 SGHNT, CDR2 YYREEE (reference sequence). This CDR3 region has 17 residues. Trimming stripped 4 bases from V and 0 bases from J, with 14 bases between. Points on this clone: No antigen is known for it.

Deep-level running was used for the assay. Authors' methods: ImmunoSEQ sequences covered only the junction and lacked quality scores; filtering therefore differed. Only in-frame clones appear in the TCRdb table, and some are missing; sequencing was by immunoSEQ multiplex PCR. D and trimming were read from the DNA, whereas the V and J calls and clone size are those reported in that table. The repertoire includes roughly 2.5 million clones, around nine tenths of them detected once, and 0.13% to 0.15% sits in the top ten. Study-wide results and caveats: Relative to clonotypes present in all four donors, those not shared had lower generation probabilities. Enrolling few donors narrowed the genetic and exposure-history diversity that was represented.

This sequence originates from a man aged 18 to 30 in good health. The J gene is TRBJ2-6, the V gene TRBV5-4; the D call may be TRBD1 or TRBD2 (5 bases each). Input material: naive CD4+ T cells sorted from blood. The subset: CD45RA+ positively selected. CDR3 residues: CASSREGYVSGANVLTF. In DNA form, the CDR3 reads TGTGCCAGCAGCCGAGAGGGGTATGTCTCTGGGGCCAACGTCCTGACTTTC.